This TCR beta chain was sequenced in a study of CD8+CD57+ T cells in acquired aplastic anemia. Study results and caveats: A set of 25 to 30 CD8+ CDR3 sequences was shared between patients and controls, and these sequences appeared highly expressed in patients. No significant difference in CD8+ Simpson's diversity was found between patients and controls.

CDR1 is SGHVS, CDR2 FQNEAQ, per germline. V dropped 4 bases and J dropped 5; count of bases not matched to a gene: 8. The CDR3 has 16 residues. This clonotype turned up a few times. The antigen is undetermined. Patients chosen for sequencing had CD8+CD57+ cells that had expanded, as shown by flow cytometry. Untreated patients provided the blood samples, with no therapy given before sampling. TCR beta VDJ combinations and CDR3 sequences were profiled from genomic DNA. TCRdb reprocessed the reads with MiXCR, giving one entry per CDR3 protein. The table shows roughly 61,000 distinct CDR3 sequences, with around 50% occurring only once.

The origin of this receptor is a human donor with aplastic anemia. The chain uses TRBV7-8 and TRBJ2-5; TRBD2 agrees at 12 bases. The sequencing sample was made of sorted CD4+, CD8+, or CD8+CD57+ T cells (not recorded which) from PBMCs. The CDR3 DNA sequence: TGTGCCAGCAGCTCGATACTAGCGGGGGGTGGGGAGACCCAGTACTTC. Residues: CASSSILAGGGETQYF.